Listed below are T cell receptor beta chains from one sample, sequenced in a study of shared clonotypes between healthy human individuals. Here immunoSEQ multiplex PCR was the method, and the copy in TCRdb shows in-frame clones only, minus some. This sample has just over 2,000,000 clones, with 90% to 95% found just once. The sequenced sample was naive CD4+ T cells sorted from blood. The source of these receptors is a man between 18 and 35 years old in good health. The CDR3 runs from the conserved cysteine through the conserved F or W. The D gene is left open where the match is weak. Clone size appears in some rows only: once, few, many, or a class for an expanded clone.

v_call	d_call	j_call	clone_size	cdr3_nt	cdr3_aa
TRBV4-1	.	TRBJ1-3	once	TGCGCCAGCAGCCAACTCCAGGGTGGCTCTGGAAACACCATATATTTT	CASSQLQGGSGNTIYF
TRBV29-1	TRBD2	TRBJ2-3	.	TGCAGCGCCAATAGCGGGACAGATACGCAGTATTTT	CSANSGTDTQYF
TRBV28	.	TRBJ1-2	.	TGTGCCAGCAGTTTATCCGGGGATAACTATGGCTACACCTTC	CASSLSGDNYGYTF
TRBV7-9	.	TRBJ1-6	once	TGTGCCAGCAGCTCAGGGGTTCCCCTCCACTTT	CASSSGVPLHF
TRBV11-2	.	TRBJ2-7	.	TGTGCCAGCAGCCCGACAGGCGCTAACTTTCCCTACGAGCAGTACTTC	CASSPTGANFPYEQYF
TRBV4-1	TRBD1	TRBJ1-4	.	TGCGCCAGCAGCCAAGATCAAGGGGCAGGGGGAGAAAAACTGTTTTTT	CASSQDQGAGGEKLFF
TRBV6-1	.	TRBJ2-7	.	TGTGCCAGCAGTGAAGCTGGCAGGGAAATAACGGGCGAGCAGTACTTC	CASSEAGREITGEQYF
TRBV6-5	.	TRBJ2-2	.	TGTGCCAGCAAACGGGACCGTTCCTCCGGGGAGCTGTTTTTT	CASKRDRSSGELFF
TRBV30	.	TRBJ2-5	.	TGTGCCTGGAGGGGGGAGACCCAGTACTTC	CAWRGETQYF
TRBV5-6	.	TRBJ2-1	.	TGTGCCAGCAGCCCCCTCCGGGCAGGGTATGAGCAGTTCTTC	CASSPLRAGYEQFF
TRBV6-1	.	TRBJ2-4	once	TGTGCCAGCAGTGAAGTTTGGGGGGCGCGGAACATTCAGTACTTC	CASSEVWGARNIQYF
TRBV19	.	TRBJ2-7	.	TGTGCCAGTAGTATAATTGCAGGTTACGAGCAGTACTTC	CASSIIAGYEQYF
TRBV5-1	TRBD2	TRBJ2-1	.	TGCGCCAGCACCGATAGCGGGAGTCCATCTGAGCAGTTCTTC	CASTDSGSPSEQFF
TRBV19	.	TRBJ1-2	.	TGTGCCAGTACCGTGACCCGGGGCTATGGCTACACCTTC	CASTVTRGYGYTF
TRBV2	TRBD1	TRBJ1-1	.	TGTGCCCGACGGCCAGGGGGACGGATGAACACTGAAGCTTTCTTT	CARRPGGRMNTEAFF
TRBV4-1	TRBD1	TRBJ1-2	.	TGCGCCAGCAGCCGAGAACGGGACAGGGAGTATCTCTATGGCTACACCTTC	CASSRERDREYLYGYTF
TRBV5-8	.	TRBJ2-2	once	TGTGCCAGCAGGACGCGGGGCCTAGCGAACACCGGGGAGCTGTTTTTT	CASRTRGLANTGELFF
TRBV9	.	TRBJ2-1	.	TGTGCCAGCAGCGGCCAGGGTAACAATGAGCAGTTCTTC	CASSGQGNNEQFF
TRBV28	TRBD2	TRBJ2-1	.	TGTGCCAGCAGTTCGCGCGCGGGGGTCGGGCAGTTCTTC	CASSSRAGVGQFF
TRBV7-2	.	TRBJ1-1	.	TGTGCCAGCAGCTCACGATGGGCCTCGAACACTGAAGCTTTCTTT	CASSSRWASNTEAFF
TRBV5-1	.	TRBJ2-5	.	TGCGCCAGCAGCTTGGTTTCCCGGGGCCAAGAGACCCAGTACTTC	CASSLVSRGQETQYF
TRBV6-4	.	TRBJ2-4	.	TGTGCCAGCAGTGACACGTTACTAGCCAAAAACATTCAGTACTTC	CASSDTLLAKNIQYF
TRBV2	TRBD1	TRBJ1-6	.	TGTGCCAGCAGCTTACAGGGGCCTATTAATTCACCCCTCCACTTT	CASSLQGPINSPLHF
TRBV15	.	TRBJ2-7	.	TGTGCCACCAGCAAATCCCTGGGGGGTTACGAGCAGTACTTC	CATSKSLGGYEQYF
TRBV5-1	.	TRBJ2-7	.	TGCGCCAGCAGCATGGACAATTCCTACGAGCAGTACTTC	CASSMDNSYEQYF
TRBV7-9	TRBD2	TRBJ2-7	.	TGTGCCAGCAGTACAACCGGGACTAGCGTCTACGAGCAGTACTTC	CASSTTGTSVYEQYF